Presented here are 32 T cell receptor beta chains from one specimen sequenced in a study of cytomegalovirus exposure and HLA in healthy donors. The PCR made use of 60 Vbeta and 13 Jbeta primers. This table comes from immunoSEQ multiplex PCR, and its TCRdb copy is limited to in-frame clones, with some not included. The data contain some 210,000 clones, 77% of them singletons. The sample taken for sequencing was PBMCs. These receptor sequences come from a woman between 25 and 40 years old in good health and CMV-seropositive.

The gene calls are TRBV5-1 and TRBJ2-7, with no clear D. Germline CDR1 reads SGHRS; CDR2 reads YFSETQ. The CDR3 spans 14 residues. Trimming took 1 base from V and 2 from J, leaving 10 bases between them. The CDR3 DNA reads TGCGCCAGCAGCTTGAATCCAGGAACCTACGAGCAGTACTTC. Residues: CASSLNPGTYEQYF.

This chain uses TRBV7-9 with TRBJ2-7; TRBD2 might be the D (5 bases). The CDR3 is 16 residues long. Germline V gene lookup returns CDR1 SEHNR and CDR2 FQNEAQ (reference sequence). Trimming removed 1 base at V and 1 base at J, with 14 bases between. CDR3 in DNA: TGTGCCAGCAGCTTAGATTGGAGCGGTAAGTCCTACGAGCAGTACTTC. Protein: CASSLDWSGKSYEQYF.

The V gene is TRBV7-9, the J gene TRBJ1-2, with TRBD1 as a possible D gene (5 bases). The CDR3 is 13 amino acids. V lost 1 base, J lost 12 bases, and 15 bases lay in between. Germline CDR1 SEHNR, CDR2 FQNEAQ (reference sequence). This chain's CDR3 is CASSLGEGLANTF. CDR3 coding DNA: TGTGCCAGCAGCTTAGGGGAGGGGTTGGCTAACACCTTC.

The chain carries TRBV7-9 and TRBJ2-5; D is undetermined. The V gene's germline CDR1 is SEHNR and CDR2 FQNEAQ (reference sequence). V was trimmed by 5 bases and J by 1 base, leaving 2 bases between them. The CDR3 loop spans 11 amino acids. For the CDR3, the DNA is TGTGCCAGCAGCCTCCAAGAGACCCAGTACTTC. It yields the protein CASSLQETQYF.

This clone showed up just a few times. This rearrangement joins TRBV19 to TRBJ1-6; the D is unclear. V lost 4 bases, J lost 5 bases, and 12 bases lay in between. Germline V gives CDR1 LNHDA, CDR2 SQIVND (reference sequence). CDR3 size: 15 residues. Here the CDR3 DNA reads TGTGCCAGTAGTACCGCCGGGTCCCATAATTCACCCCTCCACTTT. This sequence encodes CASSTAGSHNSPLHF. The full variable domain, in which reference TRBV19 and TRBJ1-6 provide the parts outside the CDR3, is DGGITQSPKYLFRKEGQNVTLSCEQNLNHDAMYWYRQDPGQGLRLIYYSQIVNDFQKGDIAEGYSVSREKKESFPLTVTSAQKNPTAFYLCASSTAGSHNSPLHFGNGTRLTVT.

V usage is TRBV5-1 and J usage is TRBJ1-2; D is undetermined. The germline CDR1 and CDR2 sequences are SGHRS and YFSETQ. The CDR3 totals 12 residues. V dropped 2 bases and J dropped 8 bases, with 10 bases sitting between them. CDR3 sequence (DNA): TGCGCCAGCAGCTTCGAGGCGGAAGGCTACACCTTC. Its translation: CASSFEAEGYTF.

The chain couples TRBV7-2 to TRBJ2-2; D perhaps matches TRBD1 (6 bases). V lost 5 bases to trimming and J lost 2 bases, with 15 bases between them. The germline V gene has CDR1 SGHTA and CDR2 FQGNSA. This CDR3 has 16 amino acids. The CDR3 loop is CASSPRQALNTGELFF. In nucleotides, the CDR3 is TGTGCCAGCAGCCCCCGACAGGCCCTTAACACCGGGGAGCTGTTTTTT.

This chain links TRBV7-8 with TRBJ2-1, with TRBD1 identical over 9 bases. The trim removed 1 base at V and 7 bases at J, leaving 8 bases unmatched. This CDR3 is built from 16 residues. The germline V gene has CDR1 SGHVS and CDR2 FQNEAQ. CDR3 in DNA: TGTGCCAGCAGCTTAGGTCACAGGGGGCGCCGTAATGAGCAGTTCTTC. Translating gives CASSLGHRGRRNEQFF.

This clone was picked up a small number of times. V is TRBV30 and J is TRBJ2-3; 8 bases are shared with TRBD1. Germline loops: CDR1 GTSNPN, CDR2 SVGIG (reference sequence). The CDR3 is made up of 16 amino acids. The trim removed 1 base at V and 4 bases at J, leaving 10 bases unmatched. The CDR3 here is CAWSEGQGGGADTQYF. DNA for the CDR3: TGTGCCTGGAGTGAAGGACAGGGCGGAGGAGCAGATACGCAGTATTTT.

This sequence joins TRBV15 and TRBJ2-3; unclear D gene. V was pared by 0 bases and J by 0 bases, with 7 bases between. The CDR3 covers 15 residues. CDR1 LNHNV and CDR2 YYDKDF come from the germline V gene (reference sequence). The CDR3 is CATSRDEPSTDTQYF. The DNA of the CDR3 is TGTGCCACCAGCAGAGACGAGCCTAGCACAGATACGCAGTATTTT.

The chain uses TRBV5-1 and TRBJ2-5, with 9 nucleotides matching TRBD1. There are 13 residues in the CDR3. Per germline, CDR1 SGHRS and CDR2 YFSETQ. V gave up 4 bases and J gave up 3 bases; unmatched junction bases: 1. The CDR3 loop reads CASSRDREETQYF. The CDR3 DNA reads TGCGCCAGCAGCCGGGACAGGGAAGAGACCCAGTACTTC.

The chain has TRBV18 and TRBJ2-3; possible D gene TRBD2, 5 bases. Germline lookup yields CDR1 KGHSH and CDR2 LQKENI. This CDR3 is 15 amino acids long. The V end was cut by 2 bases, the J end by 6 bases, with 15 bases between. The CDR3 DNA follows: TGTGCCAGCTCACCAATCAGCCTAGCTGGGGATACGCAGTATTTT. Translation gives CASSPISLAGDTQYF.

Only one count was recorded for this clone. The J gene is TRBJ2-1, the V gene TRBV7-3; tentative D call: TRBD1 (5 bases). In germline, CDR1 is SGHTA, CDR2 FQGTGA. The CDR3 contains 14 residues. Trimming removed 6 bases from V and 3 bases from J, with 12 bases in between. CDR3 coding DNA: TGTGCCAGCAGTCCTACAGGTCTCTACAATGAGCAGTTCTTC. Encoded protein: CASSPTGLYNEQFF.

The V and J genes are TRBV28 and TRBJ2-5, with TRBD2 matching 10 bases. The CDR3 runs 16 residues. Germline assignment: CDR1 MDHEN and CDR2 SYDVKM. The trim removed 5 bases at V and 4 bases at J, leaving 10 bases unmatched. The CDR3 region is CASSDIIAGGGETQYF. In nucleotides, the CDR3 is TGTGCCAGCAGTGATATTATAGCGGGAGGCGGAGAGACCCAGTACTTC. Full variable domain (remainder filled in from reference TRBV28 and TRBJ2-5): DVKVTQSSRYLVKRTGEKVFLECVQDMDHENMFWYRQDPGLGLRLIYFSYDVKMKEKGDIPEGYSVSREKKERFSLILESASTNQTSMYLCASSDIIAGGGETQYFGPGTRLLVL.

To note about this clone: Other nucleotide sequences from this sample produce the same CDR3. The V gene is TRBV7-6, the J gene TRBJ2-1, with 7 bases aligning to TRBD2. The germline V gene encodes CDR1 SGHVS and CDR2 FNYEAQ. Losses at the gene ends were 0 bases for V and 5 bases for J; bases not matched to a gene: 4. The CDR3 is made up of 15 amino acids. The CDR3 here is CASSLAGGPHNEQFF. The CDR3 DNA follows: TGTGCCAGCAGCTTAGCGGGAGGGCCCCACAATGAGCAGTTCTTC.

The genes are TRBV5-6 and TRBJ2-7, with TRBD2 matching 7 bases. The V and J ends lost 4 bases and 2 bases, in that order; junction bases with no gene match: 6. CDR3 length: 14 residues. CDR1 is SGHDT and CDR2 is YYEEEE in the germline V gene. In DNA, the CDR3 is TGTGCCAGCAGCGACCTCGGGGGGACCTACGAGCAGTACTTC. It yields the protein CASSDLGGTYEQYF. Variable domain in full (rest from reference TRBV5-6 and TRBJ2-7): DAGVTQSPTHLIKTRGQQVTLRCSPKSGHDTVSWYQQALGQGPQFIFQYYEEEERQRGNFPDRFSGHQFPNYSSELNVNALLLGDSALYLCASSDLGGTYEQYFGPGTRLTVT.

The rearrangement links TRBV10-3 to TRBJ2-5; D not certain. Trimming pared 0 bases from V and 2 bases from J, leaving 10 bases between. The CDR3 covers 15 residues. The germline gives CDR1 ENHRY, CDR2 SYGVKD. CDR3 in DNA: TGTGCCATCAGTGAGTCACCAAGCGAACAAGAGACCCAGTACTTC. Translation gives CAISESPSEQETQYF.

CDR3 loop: CASSFTGVGAGNEQFF. In nucleotides, the CDR3 is TGTGCCAGCAGTTTCACCGGGGTGGGAGCGGGGAATGAGCAGTTCTTC. The rearrangement uses TRBV27 and TRBJ2-1; 7 bases match TRBD2. This CDR3 has 16 amino acids. CDR1 is MNHEY and CDR2 is SMNVEV in the germline V gene (reference sequence). With 3 bases clipped from V and 7 bases from J, the junction kept 12 bases outside the gene matches.

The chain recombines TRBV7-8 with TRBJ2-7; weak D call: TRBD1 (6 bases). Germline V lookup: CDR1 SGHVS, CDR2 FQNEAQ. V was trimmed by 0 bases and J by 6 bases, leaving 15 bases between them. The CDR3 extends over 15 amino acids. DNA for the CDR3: TGTGCCAGCAGCTTAGCGAGGCAGGGGAGCGGCGAGCAGTACTTC. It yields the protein CASSLARQGSGEQYF.

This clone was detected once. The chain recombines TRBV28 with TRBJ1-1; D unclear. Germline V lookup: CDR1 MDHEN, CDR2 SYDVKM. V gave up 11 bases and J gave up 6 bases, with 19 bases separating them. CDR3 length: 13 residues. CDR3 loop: CASRVSIYSEAFF. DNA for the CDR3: TGTGCCTCCAGAGTTAGCATTTATTCTGAAGCTTTCTTT.

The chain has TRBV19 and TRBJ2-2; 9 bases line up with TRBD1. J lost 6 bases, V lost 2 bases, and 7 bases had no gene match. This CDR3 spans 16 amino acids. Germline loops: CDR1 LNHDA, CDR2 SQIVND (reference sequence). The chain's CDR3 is CASSILTGGRSGELFF. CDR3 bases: TGTGCCAGTAGTATACTGACAGGGGGAAGGTCCGGGGAGCTGTTTTTT.

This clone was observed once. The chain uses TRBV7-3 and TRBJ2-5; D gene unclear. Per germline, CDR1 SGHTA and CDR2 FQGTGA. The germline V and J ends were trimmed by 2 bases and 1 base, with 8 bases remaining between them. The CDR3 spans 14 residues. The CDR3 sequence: CASSLGHPQETQYF. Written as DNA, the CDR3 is TGTGCCAGCAGCTTAGGGCACCCCCAAGAGACCCAGTACTTC.

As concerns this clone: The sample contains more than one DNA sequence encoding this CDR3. The CDR3: CAWSVRGNEQFF. DNA for the CDR3: TGTGCCTGGAGTGTACGGGGCAATGAGCAGTTCTTC. V and J are TRBV30 and TRBJ2-1; D is perhaps TRBD2 (5 bases). The V and J ends lost 0 bases and 6 bases respectively, with 6 bases between them. Looked up from germline, CDR1 is GTSNPN and CDR2 is SVGIG (reference sequence). The CDR3 covers 12 residues.

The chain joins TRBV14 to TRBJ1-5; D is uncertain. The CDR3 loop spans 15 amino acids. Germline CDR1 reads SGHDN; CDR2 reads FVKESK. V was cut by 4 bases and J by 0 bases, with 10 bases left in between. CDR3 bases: TGTGCCAGCAGCCCTCACAGTCCTAGCAATCAGCCCCAGCATTTT. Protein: CASSPHSPSNQPQHF. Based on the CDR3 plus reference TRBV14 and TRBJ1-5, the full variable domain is EAGVTQFPSHSVIEKGQTVTLRCDPISGHDNLYWYRRVMGKEIKFLLHFVKESKQDESGMPNNRFLAERTGGTYSTLKVQPAELEDSGVYFCASSPHSPSNQPQHFGDGTRLSIL.

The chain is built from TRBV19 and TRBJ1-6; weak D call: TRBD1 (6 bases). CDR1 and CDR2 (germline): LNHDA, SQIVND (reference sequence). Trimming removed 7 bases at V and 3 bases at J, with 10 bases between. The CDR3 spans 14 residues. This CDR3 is CASTTGIYNSPLHF. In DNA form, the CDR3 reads TGTGCCAGTACCACAGGGATCTATAATTCACCCCTCCACTTT.

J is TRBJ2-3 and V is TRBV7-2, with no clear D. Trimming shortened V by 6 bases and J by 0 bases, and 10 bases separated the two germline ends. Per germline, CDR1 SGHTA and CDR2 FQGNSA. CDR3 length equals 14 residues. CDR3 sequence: CASRAPGSTDTQYF. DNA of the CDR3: TGTGCCAGCAGAGCTCCGGGTAGCACAGATACGCAGTATTTT.

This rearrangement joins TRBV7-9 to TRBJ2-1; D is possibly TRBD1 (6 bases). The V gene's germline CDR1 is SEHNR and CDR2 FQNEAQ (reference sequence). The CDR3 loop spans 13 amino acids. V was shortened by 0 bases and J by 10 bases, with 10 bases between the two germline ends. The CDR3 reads CASSLARTAEQFF. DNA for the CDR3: TGTGCCAGCAGCTTAGCCAGGACAGCCGAGCAGTTCTTC.

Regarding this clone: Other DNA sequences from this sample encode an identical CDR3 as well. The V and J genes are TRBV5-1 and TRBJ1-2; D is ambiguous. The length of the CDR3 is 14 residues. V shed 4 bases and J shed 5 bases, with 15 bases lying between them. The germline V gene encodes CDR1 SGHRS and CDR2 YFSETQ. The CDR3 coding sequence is TGCGCCAGCAGCCCTACCGGGGTCCTTTATGGCTACACCTTC. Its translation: CASSPTGVLYGYTF. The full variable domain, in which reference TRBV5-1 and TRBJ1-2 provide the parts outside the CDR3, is KAGVTQTPRYLIKTRGQQVTLSCSPISGHRSVSWYQQTPGQGLQFLFEYFSETQRNKGNFPGRFSGRQFSNSRSEMNVSTLELGDSALYLCASSPTGVLYGYTFGSGTRLTVV.

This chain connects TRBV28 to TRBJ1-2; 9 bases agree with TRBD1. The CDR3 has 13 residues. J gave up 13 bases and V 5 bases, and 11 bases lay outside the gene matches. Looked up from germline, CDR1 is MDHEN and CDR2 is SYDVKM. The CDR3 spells CASSIKGQGPFTF. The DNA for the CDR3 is TGTGCCAGCAGTATCAAGGGACAGGGTCCCTTCACCTTC.

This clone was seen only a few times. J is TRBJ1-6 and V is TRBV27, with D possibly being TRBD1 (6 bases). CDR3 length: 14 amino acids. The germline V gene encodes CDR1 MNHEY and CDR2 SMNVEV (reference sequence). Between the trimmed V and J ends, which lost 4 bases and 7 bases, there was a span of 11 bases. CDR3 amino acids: CASSSDSNNSPLHF. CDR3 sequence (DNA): TGTGCCAGCAGTTCGGACAGCAACAATTCACCCCTCCACTTT.

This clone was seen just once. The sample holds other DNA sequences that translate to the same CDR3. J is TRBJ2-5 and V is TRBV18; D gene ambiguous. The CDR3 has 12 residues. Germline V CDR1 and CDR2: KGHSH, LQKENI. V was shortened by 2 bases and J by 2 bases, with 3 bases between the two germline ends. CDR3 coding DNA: TGTGCCAGCTCACCATCTCAAGAGACCCAGTACTTC. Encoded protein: CASSPSQETQYF.

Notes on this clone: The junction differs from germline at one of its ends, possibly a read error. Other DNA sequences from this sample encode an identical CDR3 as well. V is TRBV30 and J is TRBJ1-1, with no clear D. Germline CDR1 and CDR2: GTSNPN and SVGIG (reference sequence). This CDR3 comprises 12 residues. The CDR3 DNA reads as TGTGCCTGGAGTGTACGCGACACTGAGGCTTTCTTT. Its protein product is CAWSVRDTEAFF.